A single sample is the source of the 13 T cell receptor beta chains below, sequenced in a study of shared clonotypes between healthy human individuals. The assay was immunoSEQ multiplex PCR, and TCRdb's table has in-frame clones only and misses some. The sample consists of around 1.1 million clones, 75% to 85% of them appearing once. Sequencing was performed on memory CD4+ T cells from PBMCs. Indicated subset: CD45RA-negative fraction. The source is a man younger than 35 in good health. Some clones in this sample may be carry-over from other donors' samples.

In DNA form, the CDR3 reads TGTGCCAGCCGTCGAACAGGGGTCCGGGGCTACACCTTC. Its translation: CASRRTGVRGYTF. The chain has TRBV6-5 and TRBJ1-2, with 7 positions matching TRBD1. The germline gives CDR1 MNHEY, CDR2 SVGAGI. The CDR3 loop spans 13 amino acids. J gave up 8 bases and V 8 bases, and 11 bases lay outside the gene matches.

In DNA, the CDR3 is TGTGCCAGCTCACCTGAGACCTCTGGGGCCAACGTCCTGACTTTC. It translates to CASSPETSGANVLTF. The rearrangement joins TRBV18 to TRBJ2-6; D remains ambiguous. Germline V gene data show CDR1 as KGHSH and CDR2 as LQKENI. V lost 3 bases, J lost 0 bases, and 6 bases lay in between. This CDR3 spans 15 amino acids.

The chain recombines TRBV28 with TRBJ2-5; D is undetermined. Looked up from germline, CDR1 is MDHEN and CDR2 is SYDVKM. The CDR3 totals 12 residues. The V end lost 5 bases, the J end lost 10 bases, and 14 bases lay between the germline ends. The CDR3 is CASSPRRVVQYF. The CDR3 DNA reads as TGTGCCAGCAGTCCACGCAGAGTGGTCCAGTACTTC.

The chain employs TRBV4-2 and TRBJ2-2, with a possible D match to TRBD2 (6 bases). V shed 2 bases and J shed 12 bases, with 16 bases lying between them. This CDR3 has 14 residues. Germline values: CDR1 LGHNA, CDR2 YNFKEQ. Written as DNA, the CDR3 is TGTGCCAGCAGCCAAACGGGACTCGTGGAAAAGCTGTTTTTT. Translating gives CASSQTGLVEKLFF.

The chain links TRBV16 to TRBJ2-7; D call uncertain. V was cut by 1 base and J by 7 bases, with 14 bases left in between. This CDR3 region has 14 residues. Germline values: CDR1 KGHSY, CDR2 FQNENV. CDR3 protein: CASSQLSLPSEQYF. DNA for the CDR3: TGTGCCAGCAGCCAATTAAGTCTCCCTAGTGAGCAGTACTTC.

This clone turned up a few times. V is TRBV6-1 and J is TRBJ1-4, with TRBD1 matching 9 bases. Germline values: CDR1 MNHNS, CDR2 SASEGT. J was trimmed by 7 bases and V by 7 bases; bases with no gene match: 4. The CDR3 spans 13 residues. CDR3 amino acids: CASNRDRVEKLFF. CDR3 sequence (DNA): TGTGCCAGCAACCGGGACAGGGTTGAAAAACTGTTTTTT.

The rearrangement uses TRBV5-1 and TRBJ2-3, with D possibly being TRBD1 (6 bases). The CDR3 runs 15 residues. Germline V gene sequence: CDR1 SGHRS, CDR2 YFSETQ. Deletions cut 7 bases from V and 3 bases from J, with 18 bases between. The CDR3 DNA follows: TGCGCCAGCTCCCCAGGGGCCATTCCAACAGATACGCAGTATTTT. It encodes CASSPGAIPTDTQYF.

This chain links TRBV5-1 with TRBJ2-1, with D uncertain. V was shortened by 7 bases and J by 0 bases, with 11 bases between the two germline ends. The CDR3 loop spans 14 amino acids. CDR1 and CDR2 (germline): SGHRS, YFSETQ. CDR3 sequence reads: CASYEESSYNEQFF. The CDR3 DNA sequence: TGCGCCAGCTATGAGGAGAGCTCCTACAATGAGCAGTTCTTC.

The J gene is TRBJ2-7, the V gene TRBV2, with TRBD1 identical over 9 bases. The V gene end was trimmed by 7 bases and the J gene end by 4 bases; junction bases not matched to a gene: 8. Germline-derived CDR1 and CDR2 are SNHLY and FYNNEI. This CDR3 has 14 residues. The CDR3 sequence: CASNKDRGLYEQYF. The CDR3 bases are TGTGCCAGCAACAAAGACAGGGGGTTGTACGAGCAGTACTTC. Based on the CDR3 plus reference TRBV2 and TRBJ2-7, the full variable domain is EPEVTQTPSHQVTQMGQEVILRCVPISNHLYFYWYRQILGQKVEFLVSFYNNEISEKSEIFDDQFSVERPDGSNFTLKIRSTKLEDSAMYFCASNKDRGLYEQYFGPGTRLTVT.

The chain has TRBV29-1 and TRBJ2-7; D might be TRBD2 (6 bases). Germline V gives CDR1 SQVTM, CDR2 ANQGSEA. The CDR3 consists of 12 residues. V lost 8 bases, J lost 1 base, and 12 bases lay in between. The CDR3 reads CSFAGYSYEQYF. Written as DNA, the CDR3 is TGCAGCTTTGCGGGATATTCCTACGAGCAGTACTTC.

The gene calls are TRBV28 and TRBJ1-5, with D hard to call. This CDR3 has 14 residues. CDR1 MDHEN and CDR2 SYDVKM come from the germline V gene. The V end lost 3 bases, the J end lost 9 bases, and 15 bases lay between the germline ends. Here the CDR3 DNA reads TGTGCCAGCAGTTTTAGGACGGCTGGCTCGCCCCAGCATTTT. Encoded protein: CASSFRTAGSPQHF.

V gene TRBV7-2 combines with J gene TRBJ2-1, with TRBD1 as a possible D gene (5 bases). The CDR3 spans 15 residues. In germline, CDR1 is SGHTA, CDR2 FQGNSA. Trimming cost V 0 bases and J 9 bases, with 15 bases left between them. The CDR3 loop reads CASSLAGARIGEQFF. In DNA form, the CDR3 reads TGTGCCAGCAGCTTAGCAGGGGCCAGGATAGGTGAGCAGTTCTTC. The full variable domain, in which reference TRBV7-2 and TRBJ2-1 provide the parts outside the CDR3, is GAGVSQSPSNKVTEKGKDVELRCDPISGHTALYWYRQSLGQGLEFLIYFQGNSAPDKSGLPSDRFSAERTGGSVSTLTIQRTQQEDSAVYLCASSLAGARIGEQFFGPGTRLTVL.

The chain carries TRBV28 and TRBJ2-2; 9 bases fit TRBD2. The V gene's germline CDR1 is MDHEN and CDR2 SYDVKM. V lost 5 bases to trimming and J lost 2 bases; unmatched junction nucleotides: 6. The CDR3 consists of 16 residues. The CDR3 here is CASSPGLALNTGELFF. The CDR3 coding sequence is TGTGCCAGCAGTCCAGGACTAGCGCTAAACACCGGGGAGCTGTTTTTT.